This section outlines one T cell receptor beta chain sequence together with its context. The record originates from a study of identical twins. MiXCR, applied by TCRdb to the 5' RACE reads, yields one record per CDR3 protein. The sample has around 490,000 distinct CDR3 sequences, nearly 15% seen once. The CDR3 has 15 amino acids. Trimming took 3 bases from V and 3 from J; bases not matched to a gene: 4. Germline CDR1 reads WSHSY; CDR2 reads SAAADI. These records were also assigned to another study, of yellow fever vaccine responses in identical twins.

Sequencing was carried out using CD4+ T cells sorted from blood. This TCR came from a woman aged 18-30 years in good health. The rearrangement joins TRBV10-2 to TRBJ2-1; 8 bases align to TRBD2. In nucleotides, the CDR3 is TGCGCCAGCAGTGAAAAGCGGGAGAACTACAATGAGCAGTTCTTC. Its protein is CASSEKRENYNEQFF.